These T cell receptor beta chains were read from a single sample in a study of blood T cell repertoires in COVID-19. The protocol was immunoSEQ multiplex PCR, while the TCRdb copy is restricted to in-frame clones and leaves out a portion. Counted here are about 200,000 clones, 83% occurring once; the ten biggest clones make up more than 4.5%. The sequenced sample was PBMCs or T cells enriched from blood (not recorded which). These receptors originate from a woman aged 50 to 60 who had been exposed to COVID-19. The CDR3 runs from the conserved cysteine through the conserved F or W. A D gene is named only where the DNA matches it firmly. Where a row states a size, it is once, few, many or the class of an expanded clone; other rows omit it.

V gene	J gene	D gene	clone size	CDR3 protein	CDR3 DNA
TRBV28	TRBJ2-1	.	.	CASSLRWGLPYNEQFF	TGTGCCAGCAGTTTGAGATGGGGCCTACCTTACAATGAGCAGTTCTTC
TRBV5-1	TRBJ2-1	TRBD2	.	CASSLRSGGLYNEQFF	TGCGCCAGCAGCTTACGTAGCGGGGGCCTCTACAATGAGCAGTTCTTC
TRBV12-3/TRBV12-4	TRBJ1-5	TRBD1	.	CASNRQGRPQHF	TGTGCCAGCAACCGACAGGGTCGGCCCCAGCATTTT
TRBV18	TRBJ1-2	.	.	CASSPHPGTANYGYTF	TGTGCCAGCTCACCACACCCAGGGACTGCTAACTATGGCTACACCTTC
TRBV27	TRBJ1-6	.	.	CASSLQGNNSPLHF	TGTGCCAGCAGTCTGCAGGGGAACAATTCACCCCTCCACTTT
TRBV7-2	TRBJ1-3	TRBD1	.	CASSLVGQGGNTIYF	TGTGCCAGCAGCTTAGTGGGACAGGGAGGAAACACCATATATTTT
TRBV30	TRBJ1-3	.	few	CAWSPKEFGNTIYF	TGTGCCTGGAGTCCAAAGGAGTTCGGAAACACCATATATTTT
TRBV5-1	TRBJ1-2	TRBD1	.	CASSYGDRSKDNTF	TGCGCCAGCAGCTACGGGGACAGGTCCAAAGATAACACCTTC
TRBV12-3/TRBV12-4	TRBJ1-1	.	.	CASSHGGSTEAFF	TGTGCCAGCAGCCACGGGGGAAGCACTGAAGCTTTCTTT
TRBV7-9	TRBJ2-7	.	.	CASSTTVYEQYF	TGTGCCAGCAGCACGACAGTCTACGAGCAGTACTTC
TRBV4-2	TRBJ2-5	.	.	CASSLRRGAGETQYF	TGTGCCAGCAGCCTCCGACGGGGGGCTGGGGAGACCCAGTACTTC
TRBV20-1	TRBJ1-3	.	.	CSASLGGNTIYF	TGCAGTGCTAGTCTAGGAGGGAACACCATATATTTT
TRBV19	TRBJ2-3	.	.	CASSIAAGTDTQYF	TGTGCCAGTAGTATAGCAGCGGGCACAGATACGCAGTATTTT
TRBV5-4	TRBJ2-7	TRBD2	few	CASSRGTSGSYEQYF	TGTGCCAGCAGCCGAGGGACTAGCGGCTCCTACGAGCAGTACTTC
TRBV2	TRBJ2-5	TRBD2	.	CASYPVPPLIAGGRSETQYF	TGTGCCAGCTATCCTGTCCCACCCCTGATAGCGGGGGGGCGATCTGAGACCCAGTACTTC
TRBV18	TRBJ1-3	TRBD1	.	CASSLARQGGLSGNTIYF	TGTGCCAGCTCACTCGCCCGACAGGGGGGATTGTCTGGAAACACCATATATTTT